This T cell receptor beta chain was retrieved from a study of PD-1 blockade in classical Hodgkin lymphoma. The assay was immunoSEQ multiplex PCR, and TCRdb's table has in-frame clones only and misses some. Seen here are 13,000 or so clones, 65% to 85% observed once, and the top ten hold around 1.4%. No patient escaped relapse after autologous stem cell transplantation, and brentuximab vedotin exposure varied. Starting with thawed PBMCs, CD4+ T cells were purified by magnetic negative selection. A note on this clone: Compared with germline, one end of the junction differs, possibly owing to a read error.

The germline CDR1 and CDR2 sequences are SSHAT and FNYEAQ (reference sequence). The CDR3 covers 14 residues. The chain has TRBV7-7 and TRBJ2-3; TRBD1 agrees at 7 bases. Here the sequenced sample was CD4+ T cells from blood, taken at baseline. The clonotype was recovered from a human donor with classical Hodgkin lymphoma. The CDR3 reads CASSLDRDTDTQYF. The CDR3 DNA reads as TGTGCTAGCAGCTTAGACAGGGACACAGATACGCAGTATTTT.